A selection of T cell receptor beta chains follows, all from one sample in a study of T cell responses to AZD1222 COVID-19 vaccine. TCRdb's table, derived via immunoSEQ multiplex PCR, lists solely in-frame clones and lacks some. The profile shows 130,000 or so clones, around 86% of them singletons. The input for sequencing was peripheral blood, taken on day 0 of AZD1222 vaccination. Receptor source: an adult in good health. Each CDR3 is given with its conserved first and last residue. A D gene is named only where the DNA matches it firmly. Clone size is stated in some rows and not others, as once, few, many or a class when expanded.

j_gene,abundance,v_gene,d_gene,CDR3aa,CDR3nt
TRBJ2-2,NA,TRBV27,NA,CASNMLVRELFF,TGTGCCAGCAATATGCTTGTCCGGGAGCTGTTTTTT
TRBJ1-2,NA,TRBV2,NA,CASSVGEGYTF,TGTGCCAGCAGTGTCGGGGAGGGCTACACCTTC
TRBJ1-1,NA,TRBV19,NA,CASYDHPEAFF,TGTGCCAGCTACGATCACCCTGAAGCTTTCTTT
TRBJ1-5,NA,TRBV6-5,NA,CASSSGSNQPQHF,TGTGCCAGCAGCTCAGGGAGCAATCAGCCCCAGCATTTT
TRBJ1-4,NA,TRBV7-9,NA,CASSLEQGNNEKLFF,TGTGCCAGCAGCTTAGAACAGGGTAATAATGAAAAACTGTTTTTT
TRBJ2-2,NA,TRBV11-2,NA,CASSLGAGTGELFF,TGTGCCAGCAGCTTGGGTGCGGGTACCGGGGAGCTGTTTTTT
TRBJ2-1,once,TRBV4-1,TRBD2,CASSQGGSGGAVDEQFF,TGCGCCAGCAGCCAAGGCGGTAGCGGGGGGGCCGTCGATGAGCAGTTCTTC
TRBJ2-1,NA,TRBV4-2,TRBD2,CASSLLAGVPNEQFF,TGTGCCAGCAGCCTTCTAGCGGGGGTGCCCAATGAGCAGTTCTTC
TRBJ1-6,NA,TRBV2,TRBD1,CASQRDRTSSYNSPLHF,TGTGCCAGCCAAAGGGACAGGACAAGCTCCTATAATTCACCCCTCCACTTT
TRBJ1-5,NA,TRBV3-1/TRBV3-2,NA,CASSPLLVANNQPQHF,TGTGCCAGCAGCCCCCTTCTTGTGGCCAACAATCAGCCCCAGCATTTT
TRBJ2-1,NA,TRBV5-1,NA,CASSIDRGGMAYEQFF,TGCGCCAGCAGCATAGACAGGGGAGGGATGGCTTATGAGCAGTTCTTC
TRBJ2-2,NA,TRBV2,NA,CASGETGARSGELFF,TGTGCCAGCGGAGAGACCGGGGCCCGGTCCGGGGAGCTGTTTTTT
TRBJ1-6,NA,TRBV6-5,NA,CASSYSSNSPLHF,TGTGCCAGCAGTTACTCCTCAAATTCACCCCTCCACTTT
TRBJ2-7,NA,TRBV19,TRBD1,CASRGQGGLEQYF,TGTGCCAGTAGAGGACAGGGGGGTCTGGAGCAGTACTTC
TRBJ2-1,NA,TRBV2,NA,CASSNGAGANEQFF,TGTGCCAGCAGTAACGGCGCAGGGGCTAATGAGCAGTTCTTC
TRBJ1-5,NA,TRBV14,NA,CASSPRGPEAMYQPQHF,TGTGCCAGCAGCCCTCGGGGCCCTGAGGCTATGTATCAGCCCCAGCATTTT
TRBJ1-2,few,TRBV25-1,TRBD1,CASSDRTGGWGYTF,TGTGCCAGCAGCGATAGGACAGGGGGCTGGGGCTACACCTTC
TRBJ1-1,NA,TRBV7-2,NA,CASSLLGENTEAFF,TGTGCCAGCAGCTTACTGGGAGAGAACACTGAAGCTTTCTTT
TRBJ2-1,NA,TRBV30,NA,CAWSVNSGPYNEQFF,TGTGCCTGGAGTGTAAACAGCGGTCCCTACAATGAGCAGTTCTTC
TRBJ1-2,NA,TRBV15,NA,CATSTGTGYGYTF,TGTGCCACCAGCACTGGGACCGGGTATGGCTACACCTTC
TRBJ2-2,NA,TRBV7-6,NA,CASSPLKSPNTGELFF,TGTGCCAGCAGCCCCCTAAAATCCCCGAACACCGGGGAGCTGTTTTTT
TRBJ2-6,NA,TRBV4-3,NA,CASSQEYDSGANVLTF,TGCGCCAGCAGCCAAGAGTACGACTCTGGGGCCAACGTCCTGACTTTC
TRBJ1-1,once,TRBV19,NA,CASSRKGFFERNTEAFF,TGTGCCAGTAGCAGAAAAGGATTCTTTGAGCGGAACACTGAAGCTTTCTTT
TRBJ1-6,NA,TRBV9,TRBD1,CASSVGAGGSPLHF,TGTGCCAGCAGCGTAGGGGCAGGGGGTTCACCCCTCCACTTT
TRBJ1-1,NA,TRBV25-1,TRBD1,CASKDRMNTEAFF,TGTGCCAGCAAGGACAGGATGAACACTGAAGCTTTCTTT
TRBJ1-2,NA,TRBV4-2,NA,CASSQENGHYGYTF,TGTGCCAGCAGCCAAGAGAACGGACACTATGGCTACACCTTC
TRBJ1-1,NA,TRBV18,TRBD1,CASSPQGAYIRGTEAFF,TGTGCCAGCTCACCACAGGGGGCCTATATCCGAGGCACTGAAGCTTTCTTT
TRBJ1-1,NA,TRBV5-4,NA,CASSLASGGTEAFF,TGTGCCAGCAGCTTGGCCTCGGGGGGCACTGAAGCTTTCTTT
TRBJ1-5,NA,TRBV7-6,NA,CASSLEVGQPQHF,TGTGCCAGCAGCTTAGAAGTAGGTCAGCCCCAGCATTTT
TRBJ1-6,NA,TRBV30,NA,CAWSLGGTSPLHF,TGTGCCTGGAGTCTGGGGGGAACCTCACCCCTCCACTTT
TRBJ2-3,NA,TRBV20-1,NA,CSAPSMDTQYF,TGCAGTGCTCCATCCATGGATACGCAGTATTTT
TRBJ1-3,NA,TRBV7-9,NA,CASSLGVGIGNTIYF,TGTGCCAGCAGCTTAGGTGTAGGCATTGGAAACACCATATATTTT
TRBJ1-5,NA,TRBV6-6,NA,CASTLAGVGDQPQHF,TGTGCCAGCACCCTCGCGGGGGTGGGGGATCAGCCCCAGCATTTT
TRBJ2-1,once,TRBV2,TRBD1,CASSELAGGSNEQFF,TGTGCCAGCAGTGAGCTGGCAGGGGGAAGCAATGAGCAGTTCTTC
TRBJ1-1,NA,TRBV6-5,NA,CASSYDPMRGFAFF,TGTGCCAGCAGTTACGACCCGATGCGGGGCTTCGCTTTCTTT
TRBJ1-1,once,TRBV7-9,NA,CASSLKGVNTEAFF,TGTGCCAGCAGCTTAAAGGGCGTGAACACTGAAGCTTTCTTT
TRBJ1-5,NA,TRBV2,NA,CASSDESNQPQHF,TGTGCCAGCAGTGATGAGAGCAATCAGCCCCAGCATTTT
TRBJ1-5,NA,TRBV27,TRBD1,CASRGQGAEWNQPQHF,TGTGCCAGCAGGGGACAGGGGGCGGAGTGGAATCAGCCCCAGCATTTT
TRBJ1-3,NA,TRBV14,NA,CASSPGSGNTIYF,TGTGCCAGCAGCCCAGGATCTGGAAACACCATATATTTT
TRBJ1-6,NA,TRBV6-6,TRBD1,CASSRTPLAGTGSSPLHF,TGTGCCAGCAGTCGCACCCCCCTAGCCGGGACAGGGAGTTCACCCCTCCACTTT
TRBJ1-6,NA,TRBV30,TRBD1,CAWAGQPNSPLHF,TGTGCCTGGGCGGGACAGCCAAATTCACCCCTCCACTTT
TRBJ1-2,NA,TRBV13,TRBD1,CASRSTGSSGYTF,TGTGCCAGCAGATCGACAGGGTCCAGTGGCTACACCTTC
TRBJ1-5,few,TRBV5-4,NA,CASSRSQPQHF,TGTGCCAGCAGCCGTAGCCAGCCCCAGCATTTT
TRBJ2-7,NA,TRBV2,TRBD2,CASSGTSGGRWSSYEQYF,TGTGCCAGCTCCGGGACTAGCGGGGGGAGGTGGAGCTCCTACGAGCAGTACTTC
TRBJ2-3,NA,TRBV4-3,NA,CASSQNLALSPTDTQYF,TGCGCCAGCAGCCAAAACCTCGCCTTAAGTCCCACAGATACGCAGTATTTT
TRBJ2-2,NA,TRBV2,NA,CASDAGTGELFF,TGTGCCAGCGATGCGGGGACCGGGGAGCTGTTTTTT
TRBJ2-4,NA,TRBV7-8,NA,CASSLSFASSIQYF,TGTGCCAGCAGCTTAAGTTTCGCGAGTTCGATTCAGTACTTC